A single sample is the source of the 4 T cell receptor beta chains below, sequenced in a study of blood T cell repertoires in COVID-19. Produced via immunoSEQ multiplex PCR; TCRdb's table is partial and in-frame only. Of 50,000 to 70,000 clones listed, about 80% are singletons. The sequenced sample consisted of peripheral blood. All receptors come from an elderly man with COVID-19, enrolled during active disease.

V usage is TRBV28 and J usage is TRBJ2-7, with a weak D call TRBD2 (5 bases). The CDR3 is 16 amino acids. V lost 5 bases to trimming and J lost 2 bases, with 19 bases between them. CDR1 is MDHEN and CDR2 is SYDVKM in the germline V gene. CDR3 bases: TGTGCCAGCAGTGCCCGCGGAGCGGAGCTACCCTACGAGCAGTACTTC. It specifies CASSARGAELPYEQYF.

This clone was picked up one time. The CDR3 DNA follows: TGTGCCAGCAGCTTAACGTGGACAGACGAGCAGTACTTC. Its translation: CASSLTWTDEQYF. The chain uses TRBV7-3 and TRBJ2-7; a possible D gene is TRBD1 (6 bases). Germline lookup yields CDR1 SGHTA and CDR2 FQGTGA. Trimming took off 0 bases at V and 5 bases at J, with 8 bases between the two ends. The CDR3 sequence is 13 residues long.

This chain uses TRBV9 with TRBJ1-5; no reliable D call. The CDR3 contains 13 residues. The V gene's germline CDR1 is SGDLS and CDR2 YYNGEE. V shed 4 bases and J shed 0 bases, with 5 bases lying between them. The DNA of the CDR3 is TGTGCCAGCAGCCCAGATAGCAATCAGCCCCAGCATTTT. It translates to CASSPDSNQPQHF.

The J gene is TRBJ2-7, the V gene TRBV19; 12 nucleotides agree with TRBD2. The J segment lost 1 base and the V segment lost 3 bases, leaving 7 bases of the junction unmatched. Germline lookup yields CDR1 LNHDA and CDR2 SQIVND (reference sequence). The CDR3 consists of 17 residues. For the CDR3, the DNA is TGTGCCAGTAGTATGGCCCGACTAGCGGGGGCATCCTACGAGCAGTACTTC. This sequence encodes CASSMARLAGASYEQYF.